This entry describes one T cell receptor beta chain. Other nucleotide sequences in the sample specify the same CDR3. The data are from a study of shared clonotypes between healthy human individuals. J lost 0 bases, V lost 5 bases, and 4 bases had no gene match. This CDR3 contains 15 residues. The V gene's germline CDR1 is SGHRS and CDR2 YFSETQ. Sequencing used immunoSEQ multiplex PCR; TCRdb keeps in-frame clones, though not all of them. The table has over a million clones, approximately 68% seen once. Division of CD4+ cells produced a CD45RA+ naive subset and a CD45RA-negative memory subset. The sample was memory CD4+ T cells sorted from blood. Subset defined: CD45RA-negative fraction. V is TRBV5-1 and J is TRBJ1-1; TRBD1 matches at 10 bases. The TCR comes from a man between 18 and 29 years old in good health. The CDR3 protein is CASSRGQGVNTEAFF. The DNA of the CDR3 is TGCGCCAGCAGTCGCGGACAGGGGGTGAACACTGAAGCTTTCTTT.